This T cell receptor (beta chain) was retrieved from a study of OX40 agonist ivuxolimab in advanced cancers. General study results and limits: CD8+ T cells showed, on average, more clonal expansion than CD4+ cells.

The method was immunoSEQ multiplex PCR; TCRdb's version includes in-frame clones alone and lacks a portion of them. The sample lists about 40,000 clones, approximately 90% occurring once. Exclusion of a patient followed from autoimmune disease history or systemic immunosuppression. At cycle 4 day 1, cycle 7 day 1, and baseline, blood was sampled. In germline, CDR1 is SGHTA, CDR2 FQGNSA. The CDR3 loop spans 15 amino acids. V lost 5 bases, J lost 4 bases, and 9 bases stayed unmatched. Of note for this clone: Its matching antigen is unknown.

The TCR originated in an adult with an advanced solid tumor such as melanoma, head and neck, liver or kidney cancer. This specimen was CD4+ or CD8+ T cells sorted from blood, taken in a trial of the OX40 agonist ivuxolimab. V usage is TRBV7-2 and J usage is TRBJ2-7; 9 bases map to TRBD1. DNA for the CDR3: TGTGCCAGCAGCCCCGGCCGGACAGGGGTGTACGAGCAGTACTTC. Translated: CASSPGRTGVYEQYF. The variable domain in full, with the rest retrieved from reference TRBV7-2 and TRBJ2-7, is GAGVSQSPSNKVTEKGKDVELRCDPISGHTALYWYRQSLGQGLEFLIYFQGNSAPDKSGLPSDRFSAERTGGSVSTLTIQRTQQEDSAVYLCASSPGRTGVYEQYFGPGTRLTVT.